The rows below give T cell receptor beta chains drawn from one sample of a study of T cell responses to AZD1222 COVID-19 vaccine. Libraries were prepared by immunoSEQ multiplex PCR; TCRdb keeps only in-frame clonotypes and omits some of them. The table has some 90,000 clones, roughly 87% seen once. Material: peripheral blood, obtained on day 0 of AZD1222 vaccination. The receptors come from an adult in good health. CDR3s include the opening cysteine and the closing phenylalanine or tryptophan. D genes are given only for firm matches. Rows may omit the clone size; those that give it use once, few, many or a size class.

d_call: -; clone_size: -; cdr3_length: 11; j_call: TRBJ2-5; v_call: TRBV29-1; cdr3_nt: TGCAGCGTTGGAGGACGAGAGACCCAGTACTTC; cdr3_aa: CSVGGRETQYF
d_call: TRBD1; clone_size: -; cdr3_length: 17; j_call: TRBJ2-2; v_call: TRBV3-1/TRBV3-2; cdr3_nt: TGTGCCAGCAGCAAATTCCAGGGGGCCCTCTCCACCGGGGAGCTGTTTTTT; cdr3_aa: CASSKFQGALSTGELFF
d_call: TRBD2; clone_size: -; cdr3_length: 15; j_call: TRBJ2-7; v_call: TRBV5-1; cdr3_nt: TGCGCCAGCAGCCCTACACTAGCGGGAGAAAACGAGCAGTACTTC; cdr3_aa: CASSPTLAGENEQYF
d_call: -; clone_size: -; cdr3_length: 10; j_call: TRBJ1-2; v_call: TRBV30; cdr3_nt: TGTGCCCAAGGGCCCTATGGCTACACCTTC; cdr3_aa: CAQGPYGYTF
d_call: -; clone_size: -; cdr3_length: 15; j_call: TRBJ2-2; v_call: TRBV7-3; cdr3_nt: TGTGCCAGCAGCTTTCGGCAGGGTACAGCCGGGGAGCTGTTTTTT; cdr3_aa: CASSFRQGTAGELFF
d_call: -; clone_size: -; cdr3_length: 15; j_call: TRBJ1-3; v_call: TRBV6-1; cdr3_nt: TGTGCCAGCAGTGAAGCGCCAGGCGGCAAAAACACCATATATTTT; cdr3_aa: CASSEAPGGKNTIYF
d_call: -; clone_size: -; cdr3_length: 16; j_call: TRBJ2-1; v_call: TRBV6-1; cdr3_nt: TGTGCCAGCAGTGAACTTCGCGGGCACGACTACAATGAGCAGTTCTTC; cdr3_aa: CASSELRGHDYNEQFF
d_call: -; clone_size: -; cdr3_length: 15; j_call: TRBJ2-3; v_call: TRBV6-5; cdr3_nt: TGTGCCAGCAGTTATCGGGTGCTCCCCCCAGATACGCAGTATTTT; cdr3_aa: CASSYRVLPPDTQYF
d_call: -; clone_size: -; cdr3_length: 13; j_call: TRBJ1-2; v_call: TRBV7-9; cdr3_nt: TGTGCCAGCAGCTTCGCTGAGGGCGGCGGCTACACCTTC; cdr3_aa: CASSFAEGGGYTF
d_call: -; clone_size: -; cdr3_length: 16; j_call: TRBJ1-3; v_call: TRBV13; cdr3_nt: TGTGCCAGCAGCTTAGCACTCTCCGGCTCTGGAAACACCATATATTTT; cdr3_aa: CASSLALSGSGNTIYF
d_call: -; clone_size: -; cdr3_length: 14; j_call: TRBJ2-5; v_call: TRBV6-5; cdr3_nt: TGTGCCAGCAGAAGGGACGGCGGGTTGGAGACCCAGTACTTC; cdr3_aa: CASRRDGGLETQYF
d_call: TRBD1; clone_size: -; cdr3_length: 13; j_call: TRBJ1-1; v_call: TRBV6-5; cdr3_nt: TGTGCCACCAAACAGGGGGCAGACACTGAAGCTTTCTTT; cdr3_aa: CATKQGADTEAFF
d_call: -; clone_size: -; cdr3_length: 11; j_call: TRBJ1-4; v_call: TRBV20-1; cdr3_nt: TGCAGTGCTTTCGGGGTGGAAAAACTGTTTTTT; cdr3_aa: CSAFGVEKLFF
d_call: -; clone_size: few; cdr3_length: 13; j_call: TRBJ1-1; v_call: TRBV6-2/TRBV6-3; cdr3_nt: TGTGCCAGCAGCCTACCGTCAACAGGGCAGGCTTTCTTT; cdr3_aa: CASSLPSTGQAFF
d_call: -; clone_size: -; cdr3_length: 14; j_call: TRBJ1-2; v_call: TRBV19; cdr3_nt: TGTGCCAGTAGTATCGAGAGAGGGGACTATGGCTACACCTTC; cdr3_aa: CASSIERGDYGYTF
d_call: -; clone_size: once; cdr3_length: 14; j_call: TRBJ1-2; v_call: TRBV9; cdr3_nt: TGTGCCAGCAGCGACAGGGACCCCCGAGATGGCTACACCTTC; cdr3_aa: CASSDRDPRDGYTF
d_call: -; clone_size: -; cdr3_length: 14; j_call: TRBJ2-2; v_call: TRBV3-1/TRBV3-2; cdr3_nt: TGTGCCAGCAGCCAACAGGGGCTGGTCGGGGAGCTGTTTTTT; cdr3_aa: CASSQQGLVGELFF
d_call: -; clone_size: -; cdr3_length: 17; j_call: TRBJ2-3; v_call: TRBV6-4; cdr3_nt: TGTGCCAGCAGTGACAACAAAGGGGCGAGCCGCACAGATACGCAGTATTTT; cdr3_aa: CASSDNKGASRTDTQYF
d_call: -; clone_size: -; cdr3_length: 14; j_call: TRBJ1-5; v_call: TRBV3-1/TRBV3-2; cdr3_nt: TGTGCCAGCAGCCACCGGACGGCAGGGCAGCCCCAGCATTTT; cdr3_aa: CASSHRTAGQPQHF
d_call: -; clone_size: -; cdr3_length: 15; j_call: TRBJ1-3; v_call: TRBV27; cdr3_nt: TGTGCCAGCAGTTTATTCCCCGGCTCTGGAAACACCATATATTTT; cdr3_aa: CASSLFPGSGNTIYF
d_call: -; clone_size: -; cdr3_length: 15; j_call: TRBJ2-7; v_call: TRBV5-1; cdr3_nt: TGCGCCAGCAGCACGACCGGGGACCCATTCTACGAGCAGTACTTC; cdr3_aa: CASSTTGDPFYEQYF
d_call: -; clone_size: once; cdr3_length: 13; j_call: TRBJ1-6; v_call: TRBV27; cdr3_nt: TGTGCCAGCAGTTTACAGGGGAATTCACCCCTCCACTTT; cdr3_aa: CASSLQGNSPLHF
d_call: -; clone_size: few; cdr3_length: 18; j_call: TRBJ2-3; v_call: TRBV9; cdr3_nt: TGTGCCAGCAGCGAAAACTACAACCTGCCTCTTAGCACAGATACGCAGTATTTT; cdr3_aa: CASSENYNLPLSTDTQYF
d_call: -; clone_size: -; cdr3_length: 13; j_call: TRBJ1-6; v_call: TRBV28; cdr3_nt: TGTGCCAGCAGTTTAACGGAAGGGCGGGCCCTCCACTTT; cdr3_aa: CASSLTEGRALHF
d_call: -; clone_size: -; cdr3_length: 13; j_call: TRBJ1-3; v_call: TRBV11-2; cdr3_nt: TGTGCCAGCAGCTTAGCCTTCGGAAACACCATATATTTT; cdr3_aa: CASSLAFGNTIYF
d_call: TRBD1; clone_size: -; cdr3_length: 15; j_call: TRBJ2-7; v_call: TRBV19; cdr3_nt: TGTGCCAGTAGGGAAAGGGACAGGGAACCCTACGAGCAGTACTTC; cdr3_aa: CASRERDREPYEQYF
d_call: TRBD2; clone_size: -; cdr3_length: 17; j_call: TRBJ2-2; v_call: TRBV7-6; cdr3_nt: TGTGCCAGCAGCTTAAGGACTAGCGGGAGCGGGACCGGGGAGCTGTTTTTT; cdr3_aa: CASSLRTSGSGTGELFF
d_call: TRBD1; clone_size: -; cdr3_length: 15; j_call: TRBJ2-7; v_call: TRBV6-2/TRBV6-3; cdr3_nt: TGTGCCAGCAGTTACTCCGGGACAGGGGGCTTCGAGCAGTACTTC; cdr3_aa: CASSYSGTGGFEQYF
d_call: -; clone_size: -; cdr3_length: 13; j_call: TRBJ1-1; v_call: TRBV6-5; cdr3_nt: TGTGCCAGCACTCCCCTTATGAACACTGAAGCTTTCTTT; cdr3_aa: CASTPLMNTEAFF
d_call: -; clone_size: -; cdr3_length: 12; j_call: TRBJ2-7; v_call: TRBV28; cdr3_nt: TGTGCCAGCAGTAAGACCTCCTACGAGCAGTACTTC; cdr3_aa: CASSKTSYEQYF
d_call: TRBD1; clone_size: -; cdr3_length: 15; j_call: TRBJ2-2; v_call: TRBV19; cdr3_nt: TGTGCCAGTAGTCGAAGGACAGGGGGCTCCGGGGAGCTGTTTTTT; cdr3_aa: CASSRRTGGSGELFF
d_call: TRBD1; clone_size: -; cdr3_length: 16; j_call: TRBJ1-3; v_call: TRBV18; cdr3_nt: TGTGCCAGCTCACCAGAGGGGGCGCGAGCTGGAAACACCATATATTTT; cdr3_aa: CASSPEGARAGNTIYF
d_call: TRBD2; clone_size: -; cdr3_length: 15; j_call: TRBJ2-1; v_call: TRBV11-3; cdr3_nt: TGTGCCAGCAGCCCTAGCGGGACCACCTACAATGAGCAGTTCTTC; cdr3_aa: CASSPSGTTYNEQFF
d_call: -; clone_size: -; cdr3_length: 14; j_call: TRBJ2-3; v_call: TRBV7-9; cdr3_nt: TGTGCCAGCAGCCACCTGCCAGGCACAGATACGCAGTATTTT; cdr3_aa: CASSHLPGTDTQYF
d_call: -; clone_size: -; cdr3_length: 14; j_call: TRBJ2-7; v_call: TRBV20-1; cdr3_nt: TGCAGTGCTAGTTCCAGGACAGACGCCTACGAGCAGTACTTC; cdr3_aa: CSASSRTDAYEQYF
d_call: TRBD2; clone_size: -; cdr3_length: 16; j_call: TRBJ2-1; v_call: TRBV6-5; cdr3_nt: TGTGCCAGCAGTTACGGTACCGCGGGAGGGCAGAATGAGCAGTTCTTC; cdr3_aa: CASSYGTAGGQNEQFF
d_call: -; clone_size: -; cdr3_length: 11; j_call: TRBJ2-7; v_call: TRBV12-3/TRBV12-4; cdr3_nt: TGTGCCACACGATATTTTGGTGAGCAGTACTTC; cdr3_aa: CATRYFGEQYF
d_call: TRBD2; clone_size: once; cdr3_length: 16; j_call: TRBJ2-1; v_call: TRBV6-6; cdr3_nt: TGTGCCAGCGGTCCCCCGGGAGGCCCGCGGGTCAATGAGCAGTTCTTC; cdr3_aa: CASGPPGGPRVNEQFF
d_call: TRBD2; clone_size: once; cdr3_length: 15; j_call: TRBJ2-1; v_call: TRBV5-1; cdr3_nt: TGCGCCAGCACTATAGCGGGCGGCTCCTACAATGAGCAGTTCTTC; cdr3_aa: CASTIAGGSYNEQFF
d_call: -; clone_size: -; cdr3_length: 17; j_call: TRBJ1-4; v_call: TRBV19; cdr3_nt: TGTGCCAGTAGTATCCAAGAAGAAGGGTCATTTTCAGAAAAACTGTTTTTT; cdr3_aa: CASSIQEEGSFSEKLFF